This TCR beta chain is drawn from a study of T-cell memory formation after mild COVID-19. In the study overall: The TCR clusters were mostly specific to one donor. Points from the study as a whole: The authors left the SARS-CoV-2 specificity of second-wave clones peaking on day 37 unconfirmed. Contracting clones from day 15 to 85 had balanced CD4/CD8; later expanders favoured CD4+.

The V gene lost 9 bases and the J gene lost 0 bases, with 15 bases spanning the gap. The CDR3 sequence is 15 residues long. This clonotype was observed a few times. Its antigen is unidentified. TCRdb redid the calling of the 5' RACE reads with MiXCR, one entry per CDR3 protein. The sample yields 550,000 to 600,000 distinct CDR3 sequences, about 18% seen once. This chain links TRBV12-3 or TRBV12-4 with TRBJ1-5; no definite D call. The clonotype was recovered from an adult woman who had mild COVID-19 (a few samples of this study predate the infection). Cell type and time point are not known. Sequencing was carried out using PBMCs or a T cell subset sorted from them (not recorded which). The CDR3 DNA reads as TGTGCCAGTACAATTGGGCCCTATAGCAATCAGCCCCAGCATTTT. This codes for CASTIGPYSNQPQHF.